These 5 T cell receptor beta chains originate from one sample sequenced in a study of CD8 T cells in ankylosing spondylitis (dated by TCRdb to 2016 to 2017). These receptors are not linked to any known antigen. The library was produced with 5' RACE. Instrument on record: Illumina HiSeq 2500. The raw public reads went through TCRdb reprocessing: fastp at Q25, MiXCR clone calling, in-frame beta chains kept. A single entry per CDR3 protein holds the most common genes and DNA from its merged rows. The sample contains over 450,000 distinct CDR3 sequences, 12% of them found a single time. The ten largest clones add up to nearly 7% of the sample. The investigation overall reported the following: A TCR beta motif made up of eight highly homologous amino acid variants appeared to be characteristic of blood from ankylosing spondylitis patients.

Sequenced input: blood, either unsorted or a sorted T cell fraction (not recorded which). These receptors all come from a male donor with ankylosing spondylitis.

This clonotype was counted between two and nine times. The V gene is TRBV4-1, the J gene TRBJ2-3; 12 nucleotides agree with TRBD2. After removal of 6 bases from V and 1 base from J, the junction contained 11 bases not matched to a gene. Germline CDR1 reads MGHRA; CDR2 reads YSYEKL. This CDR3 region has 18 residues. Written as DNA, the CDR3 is TGCGCCAGCAGTCGGACTAGCGGGACACCGACTCGCACAGATACGCAGTATTTT. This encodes CASSRTSGTPTRTDTQYF.

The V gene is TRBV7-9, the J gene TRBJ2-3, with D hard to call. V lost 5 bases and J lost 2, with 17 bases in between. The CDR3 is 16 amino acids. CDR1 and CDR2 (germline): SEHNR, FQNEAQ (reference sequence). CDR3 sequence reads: CASSPPSGPNTDTQYF. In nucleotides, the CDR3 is TGTGCCAGCAGCCCACCCTCAGGACCTAACACAGATACGCAGTATTTT.

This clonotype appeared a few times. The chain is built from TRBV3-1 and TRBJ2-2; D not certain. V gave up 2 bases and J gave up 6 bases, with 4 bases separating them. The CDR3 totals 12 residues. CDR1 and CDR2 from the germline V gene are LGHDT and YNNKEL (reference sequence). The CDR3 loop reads CASSQRSGELFF. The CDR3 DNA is TGTGCCAGCAGCCAAAGGTCCGGGGAGCTGTTTTTT.

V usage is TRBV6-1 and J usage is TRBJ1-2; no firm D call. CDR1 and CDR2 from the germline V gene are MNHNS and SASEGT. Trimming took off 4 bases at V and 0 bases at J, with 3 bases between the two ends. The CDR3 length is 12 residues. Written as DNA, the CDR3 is TGTGCCAGCAGTGCTGCTAACTATGGCTACACCTTC. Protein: CASSAANYGYTF.

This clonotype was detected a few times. The CDR3 sequence: CASSLEAGPTDTQYF. The DNA for the CDR3 is TGCGCCAGCAGCTTGGAGGCGGGACCCACAGATACGCAGTATTTT. The chain employs TRBV5-1 and TRBJ2-3; a possible D gene is TRBD2 (6 bases). Germline values: CDR1 SGHRS, CDR2 YFSETQ. The CDR3 runs to 15 residues. V dropped 0 bases and J dropped 2 bases, with 10 bases sitting between them.